The source of this T cell receptor (beta chain) is a study of cytomegalovirus exposure and HLA in healthy donors. Only in-frame clones appear in the TCRdb table, and some are missing; sequencing was by immunoSEQ multiplex PCR. The sample holds 98,000 or so clones; around 95% are singletons and the top ten take around 0.65%. The CDR3 sequence is 16 residues long. Trimming left V 0 bases short and J 3 bases short, with 15 bases between. Germline loops: CDR1 SGDLS, CDR2 YYNGEE. Notes on the study in general: Cytomegalovirus status was reportedly diagnosed by the classifier with high sensitivity and specificity. Most TCR sequences proved rare, with some public TCRs found in many donors.

A note on this clone: The antigen remains undetermined.

The rearrangement uses TRBV9 and TRBJ2-5; the D gene is possibly TRBD1 (5 bases). This receptor was taken from a woman aged 18-30 years in good health and CMV-seronegative. Sequencing was carried out using PBMCs. The CDR3 DNA follows: TGTGCCAGCAGCGTAGGAGTCTTTGACAGTAAAGAGACCCAGTACTTC. Translation: CASSVGVFDSKETQYF.